The entry below gives a single T cell receptor beta chain sequence along with its context. The sample is drawn from a study of radiation and T cells in renal cell carcinoma. This CDR3 has 15 residues. Per germline, CDR1 SGHDN and CDR2 FVKESK. Trimming removed 1 base from V and 4 bases from J, with 11 bases in between. Measured with immunoSEQ multiplex PCR; TCRdb has only the in-frame clones, and not every one. Here the sample spans fewer than 200,000 clones, roughly nine tenths being singletons. Time point: blood 4 weeks post-SBRT, at nephrectomy. Noted treatment: 15 Gy SBRT to primary tumor, nephrectomy 4 weeks later.

The material was blood, obtained from a patient whose treatment included radiotherapy and nephrectomy. The rearrangement links TRBV14 to TRBJ1-3; D is undetermined. The clonotype was recovered from a woman aged 45-65 years with renal cell carcinoma. Written as DNA, the CDR3 is TGTGCCAGCAGCCAAGCGCGACAACTCGGAAACACCATATATTTT. Protein: CASSQARQLGNTIYF.